One sample yielded the 32 T cell receptor beta chains listed below, sequenced in a study of shared clonotypes between healthy human individuals. CD45RO-negative, CCR7-selected cells formed the naive CD8 fraction, which excluded terminally differentiated effector memory CD45RA+ cells. Sequenced by immunoSEQ multiplex PCR; TCRdb stores in-frame clones only, minus some. Altogether nearly 2 million clones are present, roughly 94% being singletons, with the ten largest covering around 1.2%. Sample: naive CD8+ T cells sorted from blood. Receptor source: a man aged 18 to 29 in good health.

The DNA of the CDR3 is TGCGCCAGCAGGGGACTAGCGGGTTCCGGGGAGCTGTTTTTT. This encodes CASRGLAGSGELFF. The chain carries TRBV4-1 and TRBJ2-2, with 12 bases matching TRBD2. This CDR3 is 14 amino acids long. Unmatched junction bases numbered 2, after V lost 6 bases and J lost 6 bases. Per germline, CDR1 MGHRA and CDR2 YSYEKL.

A few counts support this clone. Distinct nucleotide sequences in the sample also encode this CDR3. The chain has TRBV6-5 and TRBJ1-1; no clear D. V was trimmed by 5 bases and J by 0 bases, leaving 10 bases between them. The CDR3 has 14 amino acids. Germline lookup yields CDR1 MNHEY and CDR2 SVGAGI. CDR3 in amino acids: CASSPTAMNTEAFF. The CDR3 DNA follows: TGTGCCAGCAGTCCCACAGCGATGAACACTGAAGCTTTCTTT.

The rearrangement joins TRBV4-3 to TRBJ2-3; D not resolved. The CDR3 contains 17 residues. The V gene's germline CDR1 is LGHNA and CDR2 YSLEER. Trimming cost V 0 bases and J 0 bases, with 13 bases left between them. DNA for the CDR3: TGCGCCAGCAGCCAAGAAGGTGTAGAAACTAGCACAGATACGCAGTATTTT. Translating gives CASSQEGVETSTDTQYF.

V is TRBV10-3 and J is TRBJ2-5; the match to TRBD1 covers 10 bases. CDR3 length: 15 amino acids. Germline CDR1 is ENHRY and CDR2 is SYGVKD. Germline trimming cut 6 bases from V and 5 bases from J; bases unmatched to any gene: 9. The CDR3 protein is CAISRRDRGLETQYF. DNA for the CDR3: TGTGCCATCAGCCGCCGGGACAGGGGACTGGAGACCCAGTACTTC.

The V and J genes are TRBV4-3 and TRBJ2-7; D is undetermined. Germline V gives CDR1 LGHNA, CDR2 YSLEER. The CDR3 runs 15 residues. Between the trimmed V and J ends, which lost 0 bases and 6 bases, there was a span of 15 bases. CDR3 nucleotide sequence: TGCGCCAGCAGCCAAGATAGGAATTGGGTGGGCGAGCAGTACTTC. Translated, it gives CASSQDRNWVGEQYF.

The chain employs TRBV4-1 and TRBJ2-7, with TRBD1 identical over 9 bases. In germline, CDR1 is MGHRA, CDR2 YSYEKL. J gave up 1 base and V 6 bases, and 4 bases lay outside the gene matches. The CDR3 runs 14 residues. The CDR3 DNA sequence: TGCGCCAGCAGTCAACAGGGGGCATCCTACGAGCAGTACTTC. It is translated as CASSQQGASYEQYF.

The chain uses TRBV5-6 and TRBJ2-6; 7 nucleotides line up with TRBD1. After removal of 4 bases from V and 0 bases from J, the junction contained 7 bases not matched to a gene. This CDR3 spans 17 amino acids. The germline CDR1 and CDR2 sequences are SGHDT and YYEEEE. CDR3 residues: CASSLSTGYSGANVLTF. The CDR3 DNA sequence: TGTGCCAGCAGCCTATCGACAGGGTACTCTGGGGCCAACGTCCTGACTTTC.

This sequence joins TRBV27 and TRBJ2-7; 7 bases line up with TRBD1. Germline assignment: CDR1 MNHEY and CDR2 SMNVEV (reference sequence). The CDR3 runs 15 residues. V dropped 2 bases and J dropped 2; count of bases not matched to a gene: 6. The CDR3 DNA follows: TGTGCCAGCAGTTTAGGGACAGTAAGCCCCTACGAGCAGTACTTC. It codes for CASSLGTVSPYEQYF.

This clone was counted only a few times. The CDR3 DNA reads TGTGCCAGCAGTGACAGGGTCTATAATTCACCCCTCCACTTT. Protein sequence: CASSDRVYNSPLHF. The chain combines TRBV2 with TRBJ1-6; possibly TRBD1 for D (5 bases). CDR3 length equals 14 residues. Looked up from germline, CDR1 is SNHLY and CDR2 is FYNNEI. The V end lost 3 bases, the J end lost 3 bases, and 6 bases lay between the germline ends.

The sample holds a few counts of this clone. The chain recombines TRBV19 with TRBJ1-2; 7 positions agree with TRBD1. Germline lookup yields CDR1 LNHDA and CDR2 SQIVND (reference sequence). The CDR3 spans 13 residues. J lost 6 bases, V lost 4 bases, and 5 bases had no gene match. In nucleotides, the CDR3 is TGTGCCAGTAGTAACTACGGACAGGATGGCTACACCTTC. This encodes CASSNYGQDGYTF.

The chain uses TRBV5-1 and TRBJ1-4; the D is unclear. This CDR3 region has 13 residues. V shed 0 bases and J shed 6 bases, with 6 bases lying between them. Germline CDR1 and CDR2: SGHRS and YFSETQ. The CDR3 region has the DNA TGCGCCAGCAGCTTGGATCCAGATGAAAAACTGTTTTTT. Translating gives CASSLDPDEKLFF. Based on the CDR3 plus reference TRBV5-1 and TRBJ1-4, the full variable domain is KAGVTQTPRYLIKTRGQQVTLSCSPISGHRSVSWYQQTPGQGLQFLFEYFSETQRNKGNFPGRFSGRQFSNSRSEMNVSTLELGDSALYLCASSLDPDEKLFFGSGTQLSVL.

Only one count was recorded for this clone. The J gene is TRBJ2-1, the V gene TRBV4-3; TRBD2 is a possible D gene (6 bases). Germline V gene sequence: CDR1 LGHNA, CDR2 YSLEER. Trimming pared 2 bases from V and 6 bases from J, leaving 14 bases between. This CDR3 spans 15 amino acids. CDR3 DNA sequence: TGCGCCAGCAGCCAATTGACGGGAGTTGGCAATGAGCAGTTCTTC. The encoded protein is CASSQLTGVGNEQFF.

Details on this clone: The same CDR3 arises from other DNA sequences in this sample as well. The CDR3 spells CASSLGLAGKETQYF. The CDR3 region has the DNA TGTGCCAGCAGCTTAGGACTAGCAGGGAAAGAGACCCAGTACTTC. The chain uses TRBV7-2 and TRBJ2-5; 7 bases align to TRBD2. This CDR3 is built from 15 residues. With V trimmed by 1 base and J by 3 bases, 5 bases remained unmatched. The V gene's germline CDR1 is SGHTA and CDR2 FQGNSA.

The genes are TRBV7-8 and TRBJ2-3, with unresolved D. The V gene's germline CDR1 is SGHVS and CDR2 FQNEAQ. The CDR3 has 12 amino acids. Trimming stripped 2 bases from V and 3 bases from J, with 3 bases between. The CDR3 region is CASSLRTDTQYF. CDR3 nucleotides: TGTGCCAGCAGCTTAAGGACAGATACGCAGTATTTT. Drawing the rest from reference TRBV7-8 and TRBJ2-3, the complete variable domain is GAGVSQSPRYKVAKRGQDVALRCDPISGHVSLFWYQQALGQGPEFLTYFQNEAQLDKSGLPSDRFFAERPEGSVSTLKIQRTQQEDSAVYLCASSLRTDTQYFGPGTRLTVL.

The chain combines TRBV15 with TRBJ2-5; TRBD1 might be the D (5 bases). This CDR3 comprises 14 residues. Germline CDR1 reads LNHNV; CDR2 reads YYDKDF (reference sequence). V was cut by 6 bases and J by 2 bases, with 13 bases left in between. CDR3: CATREQGVQETQYF. In DNA, the CDR3 is TGTGCCACCAGGGAACAAGGGGTTCAAGAGACCCAGTACTTC.

This clone was detected once. This chain links TRBV27 with TRBJ2-7; the D gene is possibly TRBD1 (5 bases). CDR3 size: 15 residues. Germline values: CDR1 MNHEY, CDR2 SMNVEV (reference sequence). V lost 0 bases to trimming and J lost 1 base, with 10 bases between them. DNA for the CDR3: TGTGCCAGCAGTTTATCGGCAGGGAATTCCTACGAGCAGTACTTC. This gives the protein CASSLSAGNSYEQYF.

V usage is TRBV27 and J usage is TRBJ1-5, with 7 bases identical to TRBD1. CDR1 is MNHEY, CDR2 SMNVEV, per germline (reference sequence). CDR3 length: 15 amino acids. J was trimmed by 5 bases and V by 6 bases; bases with no gene match: 10. As DNA, the CDR3 is TGTGCCAGCAGCCCTGACAGGGAAGGTTATCAGCCCCAGCATTTT. It translates to CASSPDREGYQPQHF.

V and J are TRBV2 and TRBJ1-4; D is undetermined. With 1 base removed from V and 7 bases from J, the gap between germline ends came to 10 bases. CDR3 length: 14 residues. CDR1 and CDR2 (germline): SNHLY, FYNNEI. The CDR3 DNA is TGTGCCAGCAGTGAAGGGGTAATAGGTGAAAAACTGTTTTTT. This gives the protein CASSEGVIGEKLFF.

A note on this clone: One end of the junction does not line up with germline, which may come from a read error. This rearrangement joins TRBV7-9 to TRBJ2-3; 8 nucleotides match TRBD1. The CDR3 length is 12 residues. Germline assignment: CDR1 SEHNR and CDR2 FQNEAQ (reference sequence). CDR3 DNA sequence: TGTGCCAGCAGCACGGGACAGGAGGGTGTAGGCTTT. Protein sequence: CASSTGQEGVGF.

The rearrangement links TRBV28 to TRBJ1-2; 7 bases are a match to TRBD1. The CDR3 spans 15 residues. CDR1 MDHEN and CDR2 SYDVKM come from the germline V gene. The ends lost 2 bases at V and 4 bases at J; junction bases unmatched: 7. CDR3 region: CASSLSQGGSYGYTF. In DNA form, the CDR3 reads TGTGCCAGCAGTTTAAGTCAGGGGGGCAGCTATGGCTACACCTTC.

A remark on this clone: The same CDR3 also results from other DNA sequences found in this sample. The chain carries TRBV5-1 and TRBJ2-7; D possibly corresponds to TRBD2 (6 bases). CDR3 length: 13 amino acids. The V end lost 0 bases, the J end lost 4 bases, and 8 bases lay between the germline ends. CDR1 is SGHRS and CDR2 is YFSETQ in the germline V gene. The CDR3 protein is CASSLEGTYEQYF. The CDR3 bases are TGCGCCAGCAGCTTGGAGGGGACTTACGAGCAGTACTTC.

The gene calls are TRBV4-3 and TRBJ2-1; 9 nucleotides agree with TRBD2. This CDR3 spans 16 amino acids. After removal of 0 bases from V and 6 bases from J, the junction contained 6 bases not matched to a gene. CDR1 is LGHNA and CDR2 is YSLEER in the germline V gene. CDR3 nucleotide sequence: TGCGCCAGCAGCCAAGATTGGCCTAGCGGGGCCAATGAGCAGTTCTTC. This codes for CASSQDWPSGANEQFF.

The chain couples TRBV5-6 to TRBJ2-7; 7 nucleotides match TRBD1. Germline V lookup: CDR1 SGHDT, CDR2 YYEEEE. V lost 3 bases, J lost 0 bases, and 9 bases stayed unmatched. This CDR3 region has 16 residues. This chain's CDR3 is CASSYAGTEISYEQYF. The CDR3 DNA is TGTGCCAGCAGCTACGCCGGGACAGAAATCTCCTACGAGCAGTACTTC.

This chain links TRBV7-2 with TRBJ2-7, with D uncertain. Germline V gene sequence: CDR1 SGHTA, CDR2 FQGNSA. Trimming removed 1 base from V and 3 bases from J, with 13 bases in between. The CDR3 is made up of 15 amino acids. CDR3 coding DNA: TGTGCCAGCAGCTTAGTCCCCAGCTCTTACTACGAGCAGTACTTC. This sequence encodes CASSLVPSSYYEQYF.

The rearrangement uses TRBV7-9 and TRBJ1-3; TRBD1 aligns across 8 bases. After removal of 6 bases from V and 4 bases from J, the junction contained 8 bases not matched to a gene. The CDR3 runs to 15 residues. Germline V lookup: CDR1 SEHNR, CDR2 FQNEAQ (reference sequence). The CDR3 here is CASSSDREQGNTIYF. DNA for the CDR3: TGTGCCAGCAGTTCGGACAGGGAACAGGGAAACACCATATATTTT.

V is TRBV6-1 and J is TRBJ2-3; 9 bases are shared with TRBD2. Germline V CDR1 and CDR2: MNHNS, SASEGT. The CDR3 has 16 amino acids. V gave up 0 bases and J gave up 4 bases; unmatched junction bases: 5. In DNA form, the CDR3 reads TGTGCCAGCAGTGAAGCGCTCCTAGCGGGGTCAGATACGCAGTATTTT. Amino acids: CASSEALLAGSDTQYF.

The rearrangement uses TRBV9 and TRBJ2-1, with D perhaps matching TRBD2 (6 bases). The germline V gene has CDR1 SGDLS and CDR2 YYNGEE. V gave up 3 bases and J gave up 2 bases, with 18 bases separating them. This CDR3 contains 17 residues. The DNA of the CDR3 is TGTGCCAGCAGCGCGGGGGTCGGAGAGAGGCCCTACAATGAGCAGTTCTTC. This codes for CASSAGVGERPYNEQFF.

The chain is built from TRBV28 and TRBJ2-7, with a weak D call TRBD1 (6 bases). Looked up from germline, CDR1 is MDHEN and CDR2 is SYDVKM. This CDR3 spans 16 amino acids. The V and J ends lost 5 bases and 0 bases respectively, with 17 bases between them. Written as DNA, the CDR3 is TGTGCCAGCAGTCAGTCCCCGGGACAAAGCTCCTACGAGCAGTACTTC. This translates into CASSQSPGQSSYEQYF.

The genes are TRBV5-6 and TRBJ2-4; D possibly matches TRBD1 or TRBD2 (6 bases each). Germline CDR1 SGHDT, CDR2 YYEEEE. V gave up 5 bases and J gave up 10 bases, with 22 bases separating them. This CDR3 is built from 15 residues. Here the CDR3 DNA reads TGTGCCAGCAGTCAAAGCTCAGGGGACTGGAGAATTCAGTACTTC. Amino acid sequence: CASSQSSGDWRIQYF. Based on the CDR3 plus reference TRBV5-6 and TRBJ2-4, the full variable domain is DAGVTQSPTHLIKTRGQQVTLRCSPKSGHDTVSWYQQALGQGPQFIFQYYEEEERQRGNFPDRFSGHQFPNYSSELNVNALLLGDSALYLCASSQSSGDWRIQYFGAGTRLSVL.

The table lists this clone with a count of one. The chain is built from TRBV18 and TRBJ1-4; D unresolved. Germline V gene data show CDR1 as KGHSH and CDR2 as LQKENI. Deletions cut 2 bases from V and 5 bases from J, with 18 bases between. The CDR3 is 17 residues long. CDR3 loop: CASSPFGLPDLNEKLFF. In nucleotides, the CDR3 is TGTGCCAGCTCACCATTTGGGCTACCCGACTTGAATGAAAAACTGTTTTTT.

V and J are TRBV1 and TRBJ2-7; the table's D call of TRBD2 was not tested on the DNA. TRBV1 is a recognized pseudogene. There are 14 residues in the CDR3. The DNA of the CDR3 is TGCACCAGCAGCCAAGATAAGTCGCGGGAGTGGCAGTACTTC. Its translation: CTSSQDKSREWQYF.

The chain links TRBV27 to TRBJ2-7; tentative D call: TRBD2 (6 bases). Deletions cut 0 bases from V and 3 bases from J, with 9 bases between. CDR1 and CDR2 from the germline V gene are MNHEY and SMNVEV (reference sequence). The CDR3 runs to 14 residues. DNA of the CDR3: TGTGCCAGCAGTTTATCGCCGACTAGCTACGAGCAGTACTTC. It yields the protein CASSLSPTSYEQYF.